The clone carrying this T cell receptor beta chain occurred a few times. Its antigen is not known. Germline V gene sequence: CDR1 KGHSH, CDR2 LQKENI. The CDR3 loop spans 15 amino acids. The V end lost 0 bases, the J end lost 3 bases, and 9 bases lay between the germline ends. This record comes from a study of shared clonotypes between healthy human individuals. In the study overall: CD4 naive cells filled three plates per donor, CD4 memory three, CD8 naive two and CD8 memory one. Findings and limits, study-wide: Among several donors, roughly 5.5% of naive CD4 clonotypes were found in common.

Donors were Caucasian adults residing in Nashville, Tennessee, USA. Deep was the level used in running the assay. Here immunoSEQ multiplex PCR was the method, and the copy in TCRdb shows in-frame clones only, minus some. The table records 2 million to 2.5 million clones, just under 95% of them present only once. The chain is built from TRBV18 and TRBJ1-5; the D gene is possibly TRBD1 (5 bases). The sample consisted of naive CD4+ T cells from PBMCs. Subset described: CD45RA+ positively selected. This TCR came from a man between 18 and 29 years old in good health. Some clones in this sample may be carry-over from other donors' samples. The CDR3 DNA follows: TGTGCCAGCTCACCACCGGGACTGGCCAATCAGCCCCAGCATTTT. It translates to CASSPPGLANQPQHF.